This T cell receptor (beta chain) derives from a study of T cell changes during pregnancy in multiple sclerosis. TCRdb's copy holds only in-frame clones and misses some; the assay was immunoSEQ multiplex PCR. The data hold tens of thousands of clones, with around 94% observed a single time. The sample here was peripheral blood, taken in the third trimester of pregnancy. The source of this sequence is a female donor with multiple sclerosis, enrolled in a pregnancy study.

Written as DNA, the CDR3 is TGTGCCAGCAGCTCGGGACAGAACACCGGGGAGCTGTTTTTT. Translation: CASSSGQNTGELFF. V gene TRBV11-2 combines with J gene TRBJ2-2; TRBD1 might be the D (6 bases). The germline V gene has CDR1 SGHAT and CDR2 FQNNGV. Trimming shortened V by 4 bases and J by 1 base, and 7 bases separated the two germline ends. There are 14 residues in the CDR3. The variable domain in full, completed from reference TRBV11-2 and TRBJ2-2, reads EAGVAQSPRYKIIEKRQSVAFWCNPISGHATLYWYQQILGQGPKLLIQFQNNGVVDDSQLPKDRFSAERLKGVDSTLKIQPAKLEDSAVYLCASSSGQNTGELFFGEGSRLTVL.